Listed below are T cell receptor beta chains from one sample, sequenced in a study of T-cell reconstitution after alpha-beta-depleted transplantation in children. A single record per CDR3 protein comes from TCRdb applying MiXCR to the PCR reads. Among over 550,000 distinct CDR3 sequences, over 9.5% were seen once, and the ten largest hold approximately 4.1%. Sequencing was performed on PBMCs from the stem cell graft donor, taken from the stem cell graft. The receptors stem from a human donor who donated a stem cell graft to a child with acute myeloid leukemia. Both conserved end residues are part of each CDR3. Each record gives: clone size, CDR3 length, V gene, J gene, D gene, CDR3 protein, CDR3 DNA. D genes are given only for firm matches. The size entry is marked missing in some rows and otherwise reads once, few, many or a size class.

clone size: NA
CDR3 length: 18
V gene: TRBV11-2
J gene: TRBJ2-7
D gene: TRBD1
CDR3 protein: CASSHMRQGLPSGAEQYF
CDR3 DNA: TGTGCCAGCAGCCATATGAGACAGGGCCTTCCCTCTGGAGCCGAGCAGTACTTC

clone size: few
CDR3 length: 14
V gene: TRBV7-2
J gene: TRBJ2-2
D gene: NA
CDR3 protein: CASTGRLNTGELFF
CDR3 DNA: TGTGCCAGCACGGGCAGACTGAACACCGGGGAGCTGTTTTTT

clone size: many
CDR3 length: 14
V gene: TRBV18
J gene: TRBJ2-5
D gene: NA
CDR3 protein: CASSPSETKETQYF
CDR3 DNA: TGTGCCAGCTCACCAAGTGAGACGAAAGAGACCCAGTACTTC

clone size: few
CDR3 length: 17
V gene: TRBV6-1
J gene: TRBJ2-3
D gene: NA
CDR3 protein: CATKEGSQTTGPDTQYF
CDR3 DNA: TGTGCCACCAAGGAAGGCTCTCAAACGACGGGCCCAGATACGCAGTATTTT

clone size: many
CDR3 length: 14
V gene: TRBV7-9
J gene: TRBJ2-1
D gene: NA
CDR3 protein: CASSQVSSYNEQFF
CDR3 DNA: TGTGCCAGCTCACAGGTCAGCTCCTACAATGAGCAGTTCTTC

clone size: many
CDR3 length: 15
V gene: TRBV7-2
J gene: TRBJ2-7
D gene: NA
CDR3 protein: CASSMHGANKGEQYF
CDR3 DNA: TGTGCCAGCAGCATGCACGGGGCCAACAAAGGCGAGCAGTACTTC

clone size: many
CDR3 length: 12
V gene: TRBV10-3
J gene: TRBJ2-7
D gene: NA
CDR3 protein: CAYSGSSYEQYF
CDR3 DNA: TGTGCCTATTCAGGGAGCTCCTACGAGCAGTACTTC

clone size: NA
CDR3 length: 13
V gene: TRBV5-1
J gene: TRBJ1-5
D gene: NA
CDR3 protein: CANSLGGNQPQHF
CDR3 DNA: TGCGCCAACAGCTTGGGGGGCAATCAGCCCCAGCATTTT

clone size: NA
CDR3 length: 16
V gene: TRBV4-3
J gene: TRBJ1-1
D gene: NA
CDR3 protein: CASSQDTAEKNTEAFF
CDR3 DNA: TGCGCCAGCAGCCAAGATACAGCGGAAAAGAACACTGAAGCTTTCTTT

clone size: NA
CDR3 length: 15
V gene: TRBV7-2
J gene: TRBJ2-7
D gene: TRBD2
CDR3 protein: CASSLGTSGLYEQYF
CDR3 DNA: TGTGCCAGCAGCTTAGGTACTAGCGGACTCTACGAGCAGTACTTC

clone size: few
CDR3 length: 17
V gene: TRBV7-2
J gene: TRBJ2-3
D gene: TRBD2
CDR3 protein: CASSQRLAELRTDTQYF
CDR3 DNA: TGTGCCAGCAGCCAACGACTAGCGGAGCTACGCACAGATACGCAGTATTTT

clone size: many
CDR3 length: 14
V gene: TRBV2
J gene: TRBJ2-1
D gene: NA
CDR3 protein: CATRGYGAYNEQFF
CDR3 DNA: TGTGCCACCCGGGGCTACGGAGCCTACAATGAGCAGTTCTTC

clone size: many
CDR3 length: 16
V gene: TRBV4-2
J gene: TRBJ2-6
D gene: NA
CDR3 protein: CASSQEWGAGANVLTF
CDR3 DNA: TGTGCCAGCAGCCAAGAATGGGGGGCGGGGGCCAACGTCCTGACTTTC

clone size: NA
CDR3 length: 15
V gene: TRBV20-1
J gene: TRBJ2-7
D gene: TRBD2
CDR3 protein: CSARDSTSGGPGQYF
CDR3 DNA: TGCAGTGCTAGAGATTCGACTAGCGGGGGTCCAGGGCAGTACTTC

clone size: many
CDR3 length: 14
V gene: TRBV20-1
J gene: TRBJ2-3
D gene: NA
CDR3 protein: CSARPGLSTDTQYF
CDR3 DNA: TGCAGTGCTAGACCGGGACTTTCCACAGATACGCAGTATTTT

clone size: NA
CDR3 length: 17
V gene: TRBV4-3
J gene: TRBJ2-3
D gene: TRBD2
CDR3 protein: CASSQDLGLAGPDTQYF
CDR3 DNA: TGCGCCAGCAGCCAAGATCTGGGACTAGCGGGACCAGATACGCAGTATTTT

clone size: few
CDR3 length: 16
V gene: TRBV12-3/TRBV12-4
J gene: TRBJ1-5
D gene: NA
CDR3 protein: CASTLEIGGQNQPQHF
CDR3 DNA: TGTGCCAGCACCTTAGAAATAGGGGGTCAGAATCAGCCCCAGCATTTT

clone size: few
CDR3 length: 17
V gene: TRBV12-3/TRBV12-4
J gene: TRBJ1-5
D gene: NA
CDR3 protein: CASSPKMLGGPYQPQHF
CDR3 DNA: TGTGCCAGCAGTCCCAAAATGTTAGGGGGACCTTATCAGCCCCAGCATTTT

clone size: many
CDR3 length: 11
V gene: TRBV5-1
J gene: TRBJ2-7
D gene: NA
CDR3 protein: CASRRDYEQYF
CDR3 DNA: TGTGCCAGCAGAAGGGACTACGAGCAGTACTTC

clone size: many
CDR3 length: 16
V gene: TRBV6-4
J gene: TRBJ2-3
D gene: TRBD2
CDR3 protein: CASSDSLAENTDTQYF
CDR3 DNA: TGTGCCAGCAGTGACTCGCTAGCGGAAAACACAGATACGCAGTATTTT

clone size: many
CDR3 length: 14
V gene: TRBV7-3
J gene: TRBJ1-3
D gene: NA
CDR3 protein: CASSLESSGNTIYF
CDR3 DNA: TGTGCCAGCAGCTTAGAGTCCTCTGGAAACACCATATATTTT

clone size: NA
CDR3 length: 18
V gene: TRBV27
J gene: TRBJ2-6
D gene: TRBD2
CDR3 protein: CASSPGLAVVSGANVLTF
CDR3 DNA: TGTGCCAGCAGTCCCGGACTAGCGGTCGTCTCTGGGGCCAACGTCCTGACTTTC

clone size: few
CDR3 length: 16
V gene: TRBV4-2
J gene: TRBJ2-1
D gene: TRBD2
CDR3 protein: CASSQEGPAGTYEQFF
CDR3 DNA: TGTGCCAGCAGCCAAGAGGGGCCAGCGGGAACCTATGAGCAGTTCTTC

clone size: few
CDR3 length: 16
V gene: TRBV20-1
J gene: TRBJ2-3
D gene: TRBD2
CDR3 protein: CSASSLGLVNPDTQYF
CDR3 DNA: TGCAGTGCTAGTTCGCTGGGACTAGTAAATCCAGATACGCAGTATTTT

clone size: few
CDR3 length: 16
V gene: TRBV30
J gene: TRBJ1-3
D gene: NA
CDR3 protein: CATRGGAGSSGNTIYF
CDR3 DNA: TGTGCGACCCGAGGAGGAGCAGGGAGCTCTGGAAACACCATATATTTT

clone size: NA
CDR3 length: 18
V gene: TRBV11-2
J gene: TRBJ2-1
D gene: TRBD2
CDR3 protein: CASILRGAGASSFNEQFF
CDR3 DNA: TGTGCCAGCATACTACGGGGAGCGGGGGCATCTTCCTTCAATGAGCAGTTCTTC

clone size: NA
CDR3 length: 14
V gene: TRBV6-5
J gene: TRBJ2-3
D gene: NA
CDR3 protein: CATGYSRGTDTQYF
CDR3 DNA: TGTGCCACAGGATACTCGAGGGGCACAGATACGCAGTATTTT

clone size: few
CDR3 length: 12
V gene: TRBV20-1
J gene: TRBJ2-1
D gene: NA
CDR3 protein: CSARESSNEQFF
CDR3 DNA: TGCAGTGCTAGAGAATCTAGCAATGAGCAGTTCTTC

clone size: NA
CDR3 length: 15
V gene: TRBV20-1
J gene: TRBJ2-7
D gene: TRBD1
CDR3 protein: CSARDRQGYIYEQYF
CDR3 DNA: TGCAGTGCTAGGGATCGACAGGGCTACATCTACGAGCAGTACTTC

clone size: many
CDR3 length: 12
V gene: TRBV29-1
J gene: TRBJ2-7
D gene: NA
CDR3 protein: CSVTTDLTWQYF
CDR3 DNA: TGCAGCGTTACGACAGATCTTACGTGGCAGTACTTC

clone size: few
CDR3 length: 13
V gene: TRBV12-3/TRBV12-4
J gene: TRBJ2-1
D gene: TRBD2
CDR3 protein: CASSPHRLAPPFF
CDR3 DNA: TGTGCCAGCAGTCCTCACCGACTAGCGCCTCCGTTCTTC

clone size: few
CDR3 length: 13
V gene: TRBV6-1
J gene: TRBJ1-5
D gene: NA
CDR3 protein: CASSGTARQPQHF
CDR3 DNA: TGTGCCAGCTCCGGGACGGCGAGGCAGCCCCAGCATTTT

clone size: NA
CDR3 length: 15
V gene: TRBV3-1
J gene: TRBJ1-5
D gene: NA
CDR3 protein: CATSQVGGGGQPQHF
CDR3 DNA: TGTGCCACCAGCCAAGTGGGGGGTGGAGGACAGCCCCAGCATTTT

clone size: few
CDR3 length: 16
V gene: TRBV5-1
J gene: TRBJ1-4
D gene: NA
CDR3 protein: CASSLDSPTTNEKLFF
CDR3 DNA: TGCGCCAGCAGCTTGGACAGCCCTACAACTAATGAAAAACTGTTTTTT

clone size: many
CDR3 length: 15
V gene: TRBV27
J gene: TRBJ1-2
D gene: TRBD1
CDR3 protein: CASSPNPAGGYGYTF
CDR3 DNA: TGTGCCAGCAGTCCGAACCCGGCAGGGGGATATGGCTACACCTTC

clone size: NA
CDR3 length: 18
V gene: TRBV7-3
J gene: TRBJ2-1
D gene: NA
CDR3 protein: CASRPAGLPPGWYNEQFF
CDR3 DNA: TGTGCCAGCAGACCCGCCGGACTGCCCCCAGGGTGGTACAATGAGCAGTTCTTC

clone size: NA
CDR3 length: 17
V gene: TRBV19
J gene: TRBJ2-3
D gene: TRBD1
CDR3 protein: CASSPGQGAPSTDTQYF
CDR3 DNA: TGTGCCAGTAGTCCGGGACAGGGGGCGCCGAGCACAGATACGCAGTATTTT

clone size: few
CDR3 length: 13
V gene: TRBV5-1
J gene: TRBJ2-7
D gene: TRBD2
CDR3 protein: CASSLAGGKEQYF
CDR3 DNA: TGCGCCAGCAGCTTGGCGGGAGGGAAAGAGCAGTACTTC

clone size: NA
CDR3 length: 13
V gene: TRBV12-3/TRBV12-4
J gene: TRBJ1-1
D gene: TRBD1
CDR3 protein: CAIRGRGHTEAFF
CDR3 DNA: TGTGCCATCAGAGGCAGGGGGCATACTGAAGCTTTCTTT

clone size: many
CDR3 length: 15
V gene: TRBV6-2/TRBV6-3
J gene: TRBJ2-1
D gene: TRBD1
CDR3 protein: CASSRRGTGDNEQFF
CDR3 DNA: TGTGCCAGCAGCCGAAGGGGGACAGGGGACAATGAGCAGTTCTTC

clone size: NA
CDR3 length: 15
V gene: TRBV11-2
J gene: TRBJ1-3
D gene: NA
CDR3 protein: CASSLVPHSGNTIYF
CDR3 DNA: TGTGCCAGCAGCTTAGTCCCCCACTCTGGAAACACCATATATTTT